This TCR beta chain derives from a study of blood T cell repertoires in COVID-19. This clone was seen only once. Sequenced by immunoSEQ multiplex PCR; TCRdb stores in-frame clones only, minus some. The sample has roughly 100,000 clones, about 90% seen once; the top ten hold 1.8%. This CDR3 has 17 residues. Deletions cut 5 bases from V and 4 bases from J, with 21 bases between. Germline V CDR1 and CDR2: MDHEN, SYDVKM. The chain carries TRBV28 and TRBJ1-5; D might be TRBD1 (5 bases). The sequencing sample was made of peripheral blood. The TCR originated in a human donor with active COVID-19. The donor label of this sample is uncertain. Here the CDR3 reads CASSVQVGSADNQPQHF. Written as DNA, the CDR3 is TGTGCCAGCAGTGTACAGGTGGGGTCGGCCGATAATCAGCCCCAGCATTTT.